This T cell receptor (beta chain) derives from a study of shared clonotypes between healthy human individuals. Notes on the study in general: Some clonotypes were shared by all four sorted-subset donors, while others were not shared. The non-shared ones had lower generation probabilities than the shared ones.

CDR3 length: 16 residues. The germline CDR1 and CDR2 sequences are MNHEY and SVGAGI. V lost 1 base and J lost 7, with 20 bases in between. For this clone: Its antigen is not known.

Those who donated, Caucasian adults without exception, all lived in Nashville, Tennessee. The protocol was immunoSEQ multiplex PCR, while the TCRdb copy is restricted to in-frame clones and leaves out a portion. The sample consists of a few million clones, roughly 93% of them appearing once. The clonotype comes from a man aged 18 to 30 in good health. Some clones in this sample may be carry-over from other donors' samples. Sequenced material: naive CD4+ T cells from PBMCs. Subset defined: CD45RA+ positively selected. The rearrangement joins TRBV6-5 to TRBJ2-7; maybe TRBD1 (6 bases). CDR3 sequence: CASSYFRGGVAQEQYF. The DNA for the CDR3 is TGTGCCAGCAGTTACTTCAGGGGCGGAGTCGCGCAGGAGCAGTACTTC.